This TCR beta chain was recovered during a study of T-cell reconstitution after alpha-beta-depleted transplantation in children. Germline V gene data show CDR1 as SGHNT and CDR2 as YYREEE (reference sequence). The CDR3 covers 13 residues. Trimming left V 4 bases short and J 2 bases short, with 9 bases between. The sample holds a few counts of this clonotype. Unique molecular identifiers featured in how the TCRbeta library was prepared. TCRdb recomputed calls from the PCR reads with MiXCR, one row per CDR3 protein. Of roughly 500,000 distinct CDR3 sequences listed, approximately 32% are singletons. This TCR was sampled from a human donor who donated a stem cell graft to a child with aplastic anemia. This chain connects TRBV5-4 to TRBJ1-2, with D possibly being TRBD1 (6 bases). The sequencing here drew on PBMCs from the stem cell graft donor, taken from the stem cell graft. In DNA form, the CDR3 reads TGTGCCAGCAGCGTGGACAGCAACTATGGCTACACCTTC. Translating gives CASSVDSNYGYTF.